The entry that follows covers one T cell receptor beta chain sequence. What it binds is unknown. Assay used: immunoSEQ multiplex PCR; TCRdb lists only in-frame clones, some missing. The table records about 94,000 clones, 80% to 90% of them present only once. This CDR3 contains 16 residues. The germline V and J ends were trimmed by 7 bases and 0 bases, with 15 bases remaining between them. CDR1 and CDR2 (germline): MNHEY, SMNVEV (reference sequence). The record originates from a study of OX40 agonist ivuxolimab in advanced cancers. Overall study results and limits: The study found that CD8+ T cells averaged more expanded clones than CD4+.

The sample here was CD4+ or CD8+ T cells sorted from blood, taken in a trial of the OX40 agonist ivuxolimab. This clonotype was obtained from an adult with an advanced solid tumor such as melanoma, head and neck, liver or kidney cancer. The chain recombines TRBV27 with TRBJ2-2, with D perhaps TRBD2 (5 bases). The CDR3 protein is CASTQTREANTGELFF. Written as DNA, the CDR3 is TGTGCCAGCACCCAGACCCGGGAAGCGAACACCGGGGAGCTGTTTTTT.